These 8 T cell receptor beta chains were all obtained from the same sample, sequenced in a study of response to subunit inactivated influenza vaccine. TCRdb redid the calling of the RT-PCR reads with MiXCR, one entry per CDR3 protein. In the table there are approximately 520,000 distinct CDR3 sequences, 16% of which are singletons. The sample here was CD4+ T cells sorted from PBMCs, taken less than 25 months after vaccination. The receptors here all came from a man aged 45 to 70 who received an inactivated influenza vaccine.

This clonotype was counted at least ten times. The chain links TRBV7-3 to TRBJ2-1; 12 bases agree with TRBD2. The CDR3 sequence is 14 residues long. J gave up 10 bases and V 2 bases, and 3 bases lay outside the gene matches. Germline V gene lookup returns CDR1 SGHTA and CDR2 FQGTGA. The CDR3 bases are TGTGCCAGCAGCTTACTCGGACTAGCGGGAGAGCAGTTCTTC. It specifies CASSLLGLAGEQFF.

This clonotype was detected a few times. The V gene is TRBV4-1, the J gene TRBJ2-3; 11 bases agree with TRBD2. The trim removed 1 base at V and 0 bases at J, leaving 9 bases unmatched. The CDR3 contains 19 residues. The V gene's germline CDR1 is MGHRA and CDR2 YSYEKL. The CDR3 loop reads CASSQVFSSGRLSTDTQYF. The CDR3 DNA sequence: TGCGCCAGCAGCCAAGTGTTCTCTAGCGGGAGGCTTAGCACAGATACGCAGTATTTT.

This clonotype was found a few times. The rearrangement joins TRBV5-6 to TRBJ2-3; 9 positions match TRBD1. The CDR3 spans 17 residues. V trimming: 4 bases; J trimming: 1 base; junction bases outside the gene matches: 10. The germline gives CDR1 SGHDT, CDR2 YYEEEE. Here the CDR3 DNA reads TGTGCCAGCAGCACCAAGCTAGGGACAGGGCGCACAGATACGCAGTATTTT. Its protein is CASSTKLGTGRTDTQYF.

This clonotype occurred a few times. The chain couples TRBV3-1 to TRBJ2-7, with TRBD2 as a possible D gene (5 bases). Trimming removed 4 bases at V and 0 bases at J, with 19 bases between. Germline CDR1 is LGHDT and CDR2 is YNNKEL (reference sequence). CDR3 length: 17 amino acids. The CDR3 DNA sequence: TGTGCCAGCAGCCGAGGTCGAGCTAGCAAATCCTCCTACGAGCAGTACTTC. Protein sequence: CASSRGRASKSSYEQYF.

This sequence joins TRBV7-2 and TRBJ2-1; TRBD2 matches 11 bases. There are 15 residues in the CDR3. CDR1 SGHTA and CDR2 FQGNSA come from the germline V gene. V was pared by 5 bases and J by 5 bases, with 5 bases of the junction left unmatched. The CDR3 DNA is TGTGCCAGCAGCACCCGACTAGCGGGGAACAATGAGCAGTTCTTC. Its protein is CASSTRLAGNNEQFF.

The rearrangement uses TRBV12-3 or TRBV12-4 and TRBJ2-2; D is possibly TRBD2 (6 bases). The CDR3 consists of 15 residues. V lost 1 base and J lost 4, with 10 bases in between. CDR3 sequence: CASSLDSGLTGELFF. In DNA, the CDR3 is TGTGCCAGCAGTTTAGACAGCGGGCTCACCGGGGAGCTGTTTTTT.

V and J are TRBV4-2 and TRBJ2-1; 11 bases align to TRBD2. The CDR3 sequence is 16 residues long. Trimming took 1 base from V and 8 from J; bases not matched to a gene: 7. Germline lookup yields CDR1 LGHNA and CDR2 YNFKEQ. CDR3 bases: TGTGCCAGCAGCCAAGCTATAGCGGGGGGGCAGGATGAGCAGTTCTTC. Its translation: CASSQAIAGGQDEQFF.

This clonotype has a handful of counts. V gene TRBV3-1 combines with J gene TRBJ1-1, with 7 bases identical to TRBD1. The CDR3 extends over 14 amino acids. V lost 3 bases, J lost 8 bases, and 9 bases stayed unmatched. The germline V gene has CDR1 LGHDT and CDR2 YNNKEL (reference sequence). CDR3: CASSHQAGGPEAFF. The CDR3 region has the DNA TGTGCCAGCAGCCACCAAGCAGGGGGTCCAGAAGCTTTCTTT.